Listed below are T cell receptor beta chains from one sample, sequenced in a study of shared clonotypes between healthy human individuals. TCRdb's copy holds only in-frame clones and misses some; the assay was immunoSEQ multiplex PCR. The table has fewer than 650,000 clones, around 76% seen once. The sequencing input was PBMCs. Receptors were obtained from a woman in her 40s in good health. Some clones in this sample may be carry-over from other donors' samples. Each CDR3 is given with its conserved first and last residue.

J gene | V gene | CDR3 protein
TRBJ2-7 | TRBV5-4 | CASSPRREAFSYEQYF
TRBJ1-6 | TRBV30 | CAYATGQSVYNSPLHF
TRBJ2-7 | TRBV15 | CATSRGRTSGFSYEQYF
TRBJ2-5 | TRBV4-3 | CASAKRTARAETQYF
TRBJ2-1 | TRBV28 | CASNPGQGAGNEQFF
TRBJ2-2 | TRBV4-3 | CASSQDRGLAGVTGELFF
TRBJ2-2 | TRBV7-3 | CASGELVTGELFF
TRBJ2-1 | TRBV18 | CASSLWGSFYNEQFF
TRBJ2-7 | TRBV4-1 | CASSLGLAGGYEQYF
TRBJ1-1 | TRBV7-3 | CASSYSRNTEAFF
TRBJ1-5 | TRBV28 | CASRDRTQPQHF
TRBJ2-7 | TRBV7-9 | CASSLTSEGYEQYF
TRBJ2-5 | TRBV29-1 | CSVQGGETQYF
TRBJ1-5 | TRBV7-6 | CASSLKQGWDQPQHF
TRBJ1-1 | TRBV19 | CASSIPGVNTEAFF
TRBJ1-5 | TRBV2 | CASRAQAGFEQPQHF
TRBJ2-3 | TRBV10-1 | CASSKKTDTQYF
TRBJ1-2 | TRBV4-1 | CASSQGAAGQIYGYTF
TRBJ2-7 | TRBV30 | CAWSVRREHEQYF
TRBJ2-5 | TRBV4-2 | CASSQAWSLAAPEETQYF
TRBJ2-1 | TRBV7-8 | CASSLASGRAGAEQFF
TRBJ2-2 | TRBV28 | CASSSRGAGELFF
TRBJ2-7 | TRBV7-9 | CASSLVGTSYEQYF
TRBJ1-1 | TRBV7-3 | CASSPNTGGTEAFF
. | TRBV5-1 | CASSITRQGRVDEQYF
TRBJ2-7 | TRBV5-5 | CASSGWDRSSYEQYF
TRBJ2-3 | TRBV7-2 | CASSLAPDLGTDTQYF
TRBJ1-2 | TRBV5-1 | CASSLDGANYGYTF
TRBJ2-2 | TRBV19 | CASSSGLAGKGELFF
TRBJ2-7 | TRBV27 | CASSPLGQGFAYEQYF
TRBJ2-1 | TRBV28 | CASSRAGLLGNEQFF
TRBJ1-5 | TRBV4-1 | CASSQQQGTQPQHF
TRBJ1-3 | TRBV10-3 | CAISDGSSGNTIYF
TRBJ1-3 | TRBV5-1 | CASSPQGVGNTIYF
TRBJ2-3 | TRBV6-5 | CASSYGGQGQDTQYF
TRBJ1-5 | TRBV6-6 | CASSYSTGDNQPQHF
TRBJ1-3 | TRBV15 | CATSRDLGGTIYF
TRBJ1-2 | TRBV27 | CASSLGGSYDGYTF
TRBJ2-5 | TRBV5-1 | CASSLVIGTGGFGQETQYF
TRBJ1-1 | TRBV10-3 | CAIRGTGVNTEAFF
TRBJ1-1 | TRBV6-6 | CASSAGETEAFF
TRBJ2-2 | TRBV7-3 | CASSSGTGELFF
TRBJ2-7 | TRBV5-6 | CASSRTDRFSYEQYF
TRBJ2-2 | TRBV28 | CASTPRTNTGELFF
TRBJ2-3 | TRBV29-1 | CSAIAGSADTQYF
TRBJ2-1 | TRBV19 | CASSTWTSGRARYNEQFF
TRBJ2-2 | TRBV28 | CASSLQDRGDTGELFF
TRBJ1-1 | TRBV30 | CAWSVRAGEDTEAFF
TRBJ2-7 | TRBV28 | CASRKAGLYEQYF
TRBJ1-1 | TRBV2 | CASNPDMNTEAFF